This TCR beta chain is drawn from a study of T cell responses to AZD1222 COVID-19 vaccine. With regard to this clone: Its antigen is as yet unknown.

V dropped 2 bases and J dropped 5 bases, with 9 bases sitting between them. The CDR3 contains 13 residues. The germline V gene has CDR1 MNHEY and CDR2 SVGEGT. This table comes from immunoSEQ multiplex PCR, and its TCRdb copy is limited to in-frame clones, with some not included. Of some 140,000 clones in the sample, 88% were seen once. Study findings and constraints: Females made up more of the donors, who were largely white British, and clonal diversity may have come out too low. Only 5 or 6 people who got AZD1222 tested seropositive at baseline. Nearly half of the spike-specific TCRs reportedly recognize variant regions that carry no mutations. It was only after the peak T cell response that any repertoires were sampled.

The receptor's source is an adult who received the AZD1222 COVID-19 vaccine. This chain connects TRBV6-2 or TRBV6-3 to TRBJ2-5, with D possibly matching TRBD2 (6 bases). This material consisted of peripheral blood, taken 28 days after the second AZD1222 dose. CDR3 nucleotide sequence: TGTGCCAGCAGTTACGCGGGGTCTGAGACCCAGTACTTC. Translating it yields CASSYAGSETQYF.